The sequence of this T cell receptor beta chain was determined in a study of OX40 agonist ivuxolimab in advanced cancers. Points from the study as a whole: Those patients achieving a partial response at 0.1-3.0 mg/kg showed among the lowest clonal expansion.

Profiling relied on immunoSEQ multiplex PCR, and the TCRdb table lists in-frame clones only, not all of them. The top ten clones hold roughly an eighth of a sample with about 26,000 clones, about 80% of them seen once. This clone is deemed medium-sized. Its antigen is not known. The germline V gene has CDR1 PRHDT and CDR2 FYEKMQ (reference sequence). J lost 4 bases, V lost 5 bases, and 8 bases had no gene match. The CDR3 runs to 14 residues. Sequences were derived from CD4+ or CD8+ T cells sorted from blood, sampled in a trial of the OX40 agonist ivuxolimab. The chain couples TRBV13 to TRBJ2-7, with 7 bases matching TRBD2. The TCR was taken from an adult with an advanced solid tumor such as melanoma, head and neck, liver or kidney cancer. The CDR3 here is CASSTMGGMYEQYF. The CDR3 DNA is TGTGCCAGCAGCACCATGGGGGGGATGTACGAGCAGTACTTC.